These 18 T cell receptor beta chains were all obtained from the same sample, sequenced in a study of early T cells in non-severe SARS-CoV-2 infection. A single record per CDR3 protein comes from TCRdb applying MiXCR to the 5' RACE reads. The repertoire includes roughly 54,000 distinct CDR3 sequences, roughly 12% of them detected once, and about 5% sits in the top ten. Sample: whole blood. These receptors were obtained from an adult who was a healthcare worker with PCR-confirmed SARS-CoV-2 infection or an uninfected control (not recorded which).

The table lists this clonotype with a few counts. J is TRBJ2-1 and V is TRBV29-1, with 8 bases aligning to TRBD2. Losses at the gene ends were 4 bases for V and 6 bases for J; bases not matched to a gene: 8. The CDR3 totals 14 residues. Germline CDR1 reads SQVTM; CDR2 reads ANQGSEA. DNA of the CDR3: TGCAGCGTTGCTCGGGGGGGAGATTTCAATGAGCAGTTCTTC. It encodes CSVARGGDFNEQFF.

This clonotype was seen only a few times. The rearrangement joins TRBV20-1 to TRBJ1-3, with 7 bases fitting TRBD1. This CDR3 has 16 residues. Per germline, CDR1 DFQATT and CDR2 SNEGSKA (reference sequence). V dropped 0 bases and J dropped 0; count of bases not matched to a gene: 5. The CDR3, as DNA: TGCAGTGCTAGAGACGAGGGACAGATCTCTGGAAACACCATATATTTT. Its protein is CSARDEGQISGNTIYF.

The CDR3 here is CASSPRGSETQYF. Written as DNA, the CDR3 is TGTGCCAGCAGCCCGAGGGGGTCAGAGACCCAGTACTTC. V usage is TRBV7-6 and J usage is TRBJ2-5; tentatively, D is TRBD1 (6 bases). Germline V gene data show CDR1 as SGHVS and CDR2 as FNYEAQ. With 5 bases removed from V and 4 bases from J, the gap between germline ends came to 11 bases. The CDR3 totals 13 residues.

The chain uses TRBV6-6 and TRBJ2-3; D is unresolved. The CDR3 length is 14 residues. CDR1 and CDR2 (germline): MNHNY, SVGAGI (reference sequence). The V and J ends lost 2 bases and 6 bases respectively, with 12 bases between them. The CDR3 spells CASSYGGRGDTQYF. The CDR3 DNA reads TGTGCCAGCAGTTACGGCGGTCGTGGGGATACGCAGTATTTT.

The chain has TRBV2 and TRBJ2-7, with 8 bases matching TRBD1. The CDR3 loop spans 15 amino acids. Germline-derived CDR1 and CDR2 are SNHLY and FYNNEI. After removal of 6 bases from V and 5 bases from J, the junction contained 12 bases not matched to a gene. DNA for the CDR3: TGTGCCAGCAGATACCCCGCCGACAGGGGAGACGAGCAGTACTTC. It yields the protein CASRYPADRGDEQYF.

This rearrangement joins TRBV6-6 to TRBJ1-5, with a possible D match to TRBD1 (5 bases). Trimming removed 2 bases at V and 0 bases at J, with 8 bases between. The V gene's germline CDR1 is MNHNY and CDR2 SVGAGI (reference sequence). The CDR3 totals 15 residues. This CDR3 reads CASSYRGDSNQPQHF. In DNA form, the CDR3 reads TGTGCCAGCAGTTACCGGGGCGATAGCAATCAGCCCCAGCATTTT.

The genes are TRBV21-1 and TRBJ1-2. TRBV21-1 is listed as a pseudogene. There are 11 residues in the CDR3. The DNA for the CDR3 is TGTGCCAGCACGGTAGGCTATGGCTACACCTTC. It is translated as CASTVGYGYTF.

This chain connects TRBV7-9 to TRBJ2-4, with 7 bases that match TRBD1. V dropped 5 bases and J dropped 4; count of bases not matched to a gene: 8. CDR1 SEHNR and CDR2 FQNEAQ come from the germline V gene (reference sequence). The CDR3 runs 15 residues. The CDR3 bases are TGTGCCAGCAGCCCACCCGGGACAGAAAAAAACATTCAGTACTTC. The encoded protein is CASSPPGTEKNIQYF.

This clonotype was picked up a small number of times. The chain recombines TRBV15 with TRBJ1-1, with 8 bases lining up with TRBD1. The trim removed 1 base at V and 0 bases at J, leaving 7 bases unmatched. Germline V gives CDR1 LNHNV, CDR2 YYDKDF (reference sequence). The length of the CDR3 is 17 residues. The CDR3 region is CATSRGSTGEMNTEAFF. As DNA, the CDR3 is TGTGCCACCAGCAGAGGGTCGACAGGGGAGATGAACACTGAAGCTTTCTTT.

This clonotype showed up many times. The V call is TRBV6-6, the J call TRBJ1-1; 7 bases are shared with TRBD1. The CDR3 extends over 14 amino acids. Trimming took 6 bases from V and 4 from J; bases not matched to a gene: 8. Germline V CDR1 and CDR2: MNHNY, SVGAGI (reference sequence). CDR3 sequence: CASRVQGGGTEAFF. In nucleotides, the CDR3 is TGTGCCAGCAGAGTCCAGGGGGGAGGCACTGAAGCTTTCTTT.

The gene calls are TRBV7-9 and TRBJ1-1; D uncertain. The germline V and J ends were trimmed by 5 bases and 0 bases, with 7 bases remaining between them. There are 13 residues in the CDR3. Germline V gene lookup returns CDR1 SEHNR and CDR2 FQNEAQ (reference sequence). CDR3 nucleotides: TGTGCCAGCAGCGCCGACATGAACACTGAAGCTTTCTTT. It is translated as CASSADMNTEAFF. Filled out from reference TRBV7-9 and TRBJ1-1, the complete variable domain reads DTGVSQNPRHKITKRGQNVTFRCDPISEHNRLYWYRQTLGQGPEFLTYFQNEAQLEKSRLLSDRFSAERPKGSFSTLEIQRTEQGDSAMYLCASSADMNTEAFFGQGTRLTVV.

This clonotype was counted a few times. The CDR3 bases are TGCGCCAGCAGCCGCCTGACAGGGGACTATGGCTACACCTTC. Its protein product is CASSRLTGDYGYTF. V usage is TRBV4-1 and J usage is TRBJ1-2; 8 bases agree with TRBD1. V lost 4 bases and J lost 3; bases outside the gene matches: 4. This CDR3 is built from 14 residues. CDR1 is MGHRA and CDR2 is YSYEKL in the germline V gene.

The chain couples TRBV6-2 or TRBV6-3 to TRBJ2-7; D possibly corresponds to TRBD1 (6 bases). CDR3 length: 13 residues. Germline CDR1 reads MNHEY; CDR2 reads SVGEGT. Trimming shortened V by 6 bases and J by 6 bases, and 15 bases separated the two germline ends. The CDR3 loop is CASSPTGISEQYF. The CDR3 region has the DNA TGTGCCAGCAGCCCAACAGGGATTAGCGAGCAGTACTTC.

The chain employs TRBV7-2 and TRBJ2-3; the D gene is possibly TRBD2 (5 bases). The CDR3 runs to 15 residues. V gave up 0 bases and J gave up 4 bases, with 11 bases separating them. Germline values: CDR1 SGHTA, CDR2 FQGNSA. This CDR3 is CASSLAAGGSDTQYF. The DNA of the CDR3 is TGTGCCAGCAGCTTAGCGGCTGGAGGTTCAGATACGCAGTATTTT.

This clonotype was observed at least ten times. This chain uses TRBV12-3 or TRBV12-4 with TRBJ1-2, with unresolved D. The CDR3 spans 14 residues. The V gene lost 5 bases and the J gene lost 2 bases, with 12 bases spanning the gap. The CDR3 region is CASSLRDGNYGYTF. The CDR3 nucleotides read TGTGCCAGCAGTCTTCGAGACGGCAACTATGGCTACACCTTC.

This clonotype appeared many times. The rearrangement joins TRBV5-1 to TRBJ2-5; D could derive from TRBD1 or TRBD2 (5 bases each). CDR1 SGHRS and CDR2 YFSETQ come from the germline V gene. V was shortened by 7 bases and J by 4 bases, with 17 bases between the two germline ends. The CDR3 extends over 14 amino acids. The CDR3 here is CASYPIPGPETQYF. CDR3 DNA: TGCGCCAGCTACCCGATCCCGGGGCCAGAGACCCAGTACTTC.

In its sample, this clonotype was seen a few times. V usage is TRBV7-8 and J usage is TRBJ1-4, with TRBD1 matching 10 bases. The CDR3 runs to 14 residues. Germline CDR1 and CDR2: SGHVS and FQNEAQ. The V and J ends lost 5 bases and 7 bases, in that order; junction bases with no gene match: 4. The CDR3 sequence is CASSDRDRGEKLFF. CDR3 sequence (DNA): TGTGCCAGCAGCGACCGGGACAGGGGTGAAAAACTGTTTTTT. The variable domain in full, completed from reference TRBV7-8 and TRBJ1-4, reads GAGVSQSPRYKVAKRGQDVALRCDPISGHVSLFWYQQALGQGPEFLTYFQNEAQLDKSGLPSDRFFAERPEGSVSTLKIQRTQQEDSAVYLCASSDRDRGEKLFFGSGTQLSVL.

This CDR3 is CSARMDRESSGYTF. In nucleotides, the CDR3 is TGCAGTGCTAGAATGGACAGGGAATCAAGTGGCTACACCTTC. V usage is TRBV20-1 and J usage is TRBJ1-2, with 8 nucleotides matching TRBD1. V gave up 2 bases and J gave up 7 bases; unmatched junction bases: 9. The CDR3 contains 14 residues. The germline gives CDR1 DFQATT, CDR2 SNEGSKA (reference sequence).